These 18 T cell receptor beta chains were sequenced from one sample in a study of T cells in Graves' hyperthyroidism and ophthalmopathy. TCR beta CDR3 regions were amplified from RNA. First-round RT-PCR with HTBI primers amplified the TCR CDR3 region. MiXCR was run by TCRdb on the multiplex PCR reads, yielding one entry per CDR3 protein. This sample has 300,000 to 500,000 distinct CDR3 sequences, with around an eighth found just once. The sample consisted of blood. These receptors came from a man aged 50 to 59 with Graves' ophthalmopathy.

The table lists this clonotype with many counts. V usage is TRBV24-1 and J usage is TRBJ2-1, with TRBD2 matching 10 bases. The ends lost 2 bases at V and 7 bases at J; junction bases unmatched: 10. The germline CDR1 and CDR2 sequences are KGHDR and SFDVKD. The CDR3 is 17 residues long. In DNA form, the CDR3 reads TGTGCCACCAGTGATTCTCATACTAGCGGGGTTAGGAATGAGCAGTTCTTC. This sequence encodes CATSDSHTSGVRNEQFF.

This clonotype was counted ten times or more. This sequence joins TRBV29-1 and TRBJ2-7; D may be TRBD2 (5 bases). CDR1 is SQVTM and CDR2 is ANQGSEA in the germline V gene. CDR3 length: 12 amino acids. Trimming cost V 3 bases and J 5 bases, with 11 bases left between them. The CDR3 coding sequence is TGCAGCGTTGAGCGGGCTAGGAACGAGCAGTACTTC. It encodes CSVERARNEQYF.

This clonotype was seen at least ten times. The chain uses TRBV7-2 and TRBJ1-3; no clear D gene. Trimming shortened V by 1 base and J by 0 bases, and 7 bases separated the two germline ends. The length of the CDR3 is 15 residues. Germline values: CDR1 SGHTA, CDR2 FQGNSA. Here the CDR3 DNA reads TGTGCCAGCAGCTTAGACCGAGTCTCTGGAAACACCATATATTTT. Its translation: CASSLDRVSGNTIYF.

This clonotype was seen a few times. The CDR3, as DNA: TGTGCCAGCAGGATATTGGACAGAGTCTCTGGGGCCAACGTCCTGACTTTC. It translates to CASRILDRVSGANVLTF. V and J are TRBV6-1 and TRBJ2-6; D is perhaps TRBD1 (6 bases). Germline V CDR1 and CDR2: MNHNS, SASEGT. The V end lost 6 bases, the J end lost 0 bases, and 15 bases lay between the germline ends. This CDR3 has 17 amino acids.

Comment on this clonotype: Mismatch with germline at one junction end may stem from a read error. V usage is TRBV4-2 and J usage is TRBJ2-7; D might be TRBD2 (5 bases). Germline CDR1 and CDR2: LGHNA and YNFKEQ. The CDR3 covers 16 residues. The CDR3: CANSQVSRGFGDEQYF. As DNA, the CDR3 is TGTGCCAACAGCCAAGTTAGCCGGGGATTTGGCGACGAGCAGTACTTC.

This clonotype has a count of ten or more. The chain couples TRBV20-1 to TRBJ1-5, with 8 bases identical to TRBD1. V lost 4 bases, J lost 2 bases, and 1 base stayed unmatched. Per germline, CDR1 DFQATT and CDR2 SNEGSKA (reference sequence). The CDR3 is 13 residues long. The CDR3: CSATQGGNQPQHF. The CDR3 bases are TGCAGTGCTACACAGGGGGGCAATCAGCCCCAGCATTTT.

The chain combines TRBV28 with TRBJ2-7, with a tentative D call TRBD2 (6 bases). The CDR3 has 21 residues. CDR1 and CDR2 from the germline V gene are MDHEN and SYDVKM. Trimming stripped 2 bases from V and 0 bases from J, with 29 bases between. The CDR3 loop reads CASSLGILGGFPGPVSYEQYF. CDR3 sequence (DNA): TGTGCCAGCAGTTTAGGTATATTGGGGGGTTTCCCCGGCCCCGTCTCCTACGAGCAGTACTTC.

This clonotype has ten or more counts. As DNA, the CDR3 is TGCGCCAGCAAGGCGCGGGGTGCCGGGAGCGTGGCAGATACGCAGTATTTT. Protein sequence: CASKARGAGSVADTQYF. The chain is built from TRBV5-1 and TRBJ2-3, with D possibly TRBD2 on 6 matching bases. The CDR3 totals 17 residues. The V gene lost 6 bases and the J gene lost 4 bases, with 24 bases spanning the gap. Germline-derived CDR1 and CDR2 are SGHRS and YFSETQ.

This CDR3 reads CASSESATYEQYF. DNA of the CDR3: TGCGCCAGCAGTGAGTCGGCAACCTACGAGCAGTACTTC. The chain joins TRBV10-1 to TRBJ2-7; D uncertain. CDR3 length: 13 residues. Trimming removed 0 bases from V and 2 bases from J, with 5 bases in between. CDR1 and CDR2 from the germline V gene are WNHNN and SYGVQD (reference sequence).

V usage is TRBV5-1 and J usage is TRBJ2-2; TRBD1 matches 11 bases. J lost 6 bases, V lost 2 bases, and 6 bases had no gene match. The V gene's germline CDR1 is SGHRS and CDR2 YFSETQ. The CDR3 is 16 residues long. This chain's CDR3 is CASSFSGTGGSGELFF. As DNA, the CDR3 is TGCGCCAGCAGCTTTTCCGGGACAGGGGGTTCCGGGGAGCTGTTTTTT.

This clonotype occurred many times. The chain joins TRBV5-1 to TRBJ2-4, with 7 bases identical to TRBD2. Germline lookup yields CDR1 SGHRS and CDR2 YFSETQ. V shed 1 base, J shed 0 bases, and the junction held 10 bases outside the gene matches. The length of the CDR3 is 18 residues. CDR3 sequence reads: CASSLSGNILKAKNIQYF. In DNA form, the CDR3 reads TGCGCCAGCAGCTTGAGCGGGAATATTCTTAAAGCCAAAAACATTCAGTACTTC.

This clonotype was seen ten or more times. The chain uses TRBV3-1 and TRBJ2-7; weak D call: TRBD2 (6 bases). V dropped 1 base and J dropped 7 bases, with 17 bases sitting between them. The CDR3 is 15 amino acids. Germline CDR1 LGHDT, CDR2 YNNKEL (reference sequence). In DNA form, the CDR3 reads TGTGCCAGCAGCCAAGTGGTAAAGCGGGCGAAGGAGCAGTACTTC. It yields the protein CASSQVVKRAKEQYF.

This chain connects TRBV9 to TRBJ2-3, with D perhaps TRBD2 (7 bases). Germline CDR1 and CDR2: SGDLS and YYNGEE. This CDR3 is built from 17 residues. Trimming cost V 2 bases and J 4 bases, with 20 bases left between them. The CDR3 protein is CASSVDRGAPLADTQYF. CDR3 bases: TGTGCCAGCAGCGTCGACCGGGGGGCCCCACTAGCAGATACGCAGTATTTT.

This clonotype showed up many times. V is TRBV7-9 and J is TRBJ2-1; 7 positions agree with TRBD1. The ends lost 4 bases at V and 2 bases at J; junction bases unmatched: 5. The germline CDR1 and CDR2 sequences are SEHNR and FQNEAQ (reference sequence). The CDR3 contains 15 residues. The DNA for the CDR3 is TGTGCCAGCAGCTCTCGACAGGGAACCTACAATGAGCAGTTCTTC. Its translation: CASSSRQGTYNEQFF.

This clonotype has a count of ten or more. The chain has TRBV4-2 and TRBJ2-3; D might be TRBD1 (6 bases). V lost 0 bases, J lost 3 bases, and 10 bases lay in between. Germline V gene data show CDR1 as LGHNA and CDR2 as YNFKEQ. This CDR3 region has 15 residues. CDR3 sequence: CASSQEGQQTDTQYF. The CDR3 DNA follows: TGTGCCAGCAGCCAAGAAGGACAGCAAACAGATACGCAGTATTTT.

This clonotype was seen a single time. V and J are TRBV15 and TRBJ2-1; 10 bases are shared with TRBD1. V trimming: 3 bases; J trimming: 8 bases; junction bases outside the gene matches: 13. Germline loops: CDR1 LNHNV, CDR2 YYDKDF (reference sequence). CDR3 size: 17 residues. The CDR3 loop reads CATSSLGQGGRLDEQFF. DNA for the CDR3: TGTGCCACCAGCAGTCTTGGACAGGGGGGCAGGCTGGATGAGCAGTTCTTC.

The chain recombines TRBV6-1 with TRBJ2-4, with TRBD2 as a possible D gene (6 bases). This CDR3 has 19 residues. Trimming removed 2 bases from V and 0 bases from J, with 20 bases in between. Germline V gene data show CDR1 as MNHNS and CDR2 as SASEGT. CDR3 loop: CASSEITGTGALAKNIQYF. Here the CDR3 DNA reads TGTGCCAGCAGTGAAATCACCGGGACTGGAGCTCTAGCCAAAAACATTCAGTACTTC.

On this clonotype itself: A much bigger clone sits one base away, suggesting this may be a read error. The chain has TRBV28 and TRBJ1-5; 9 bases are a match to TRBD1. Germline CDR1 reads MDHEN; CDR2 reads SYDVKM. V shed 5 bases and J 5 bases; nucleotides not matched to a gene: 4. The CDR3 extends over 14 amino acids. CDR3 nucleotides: TGTGCCAGCAGTCCGACAGGGGGGCATCAGCCCCAGCATTTT. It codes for CASSPTGGHQPQHF.